The 7 T cell receptor beta chains below all came from one sample that was sequenced in a study of T cell repertoires in cytomegalovirus infection. In TCRdb, the reads were re-called with MiXCR into one record per CDR3 protein. The table has hundreds of thousands of distinct CDR3 sequences, 31% seen once. The antigens for these receptors are not known. Source: cultured CD8+ T cells from PBMCs, taken from culture after CMV antigen stimulation. The receptors were sampled from a human donor in good health (CMV status not recorded). Some clones in this sample may be carry-over from other donors' samples.

The V and J genes are TRBV5-1 and TRBJ1-1; D may be TRBD1 (5 bases). This CDR3 has 14 amino acids. Germline CDR1 and CDR2: SGHRS and YFSETQ. V dropped 0 bases and J dropped 3 bases, with 9 bases sitting between them. CDR3 nucleotides: TGCGCCAGCAGCTTGGTGGACACCTACACTGAAGCTTTCTTT. It codes for CASSLVDTYTEAFF.

Comment on this clonotype: A read error may be the cause here, since a much bigger clone is one base away. This chain joins TRBV7-2 and TRBJ1-2; perhaps TRBD1 as D (6 bases). Germline V gene data show CDR1 as SGHTA and CDR2 as FQGNSA. The CDR3 loop spans 14 amino acids. CDR3 nucleotide sequence: TGTGTCAGCAGCTTAGCTAGGGGGTTGGATGGCTACACCTTC. Protein: CVSSLARGLDGYTF.

This clonotype has just a few counts. J is TRBJ2-1 and V is TRBV7-8, with D perhaps given as TRBD1 or TRBD2 (5 bases each). V lost 4 bases to trimming and J lost 6 bases, with 19 bases between them. The CDR3 sequence is 16 residues long. Per the germline V gene, CDR1 is SGHVS and CDR2 is FQNEAQ. CDR3 amino acids: CASSSSRDGFSNEQFF. CDR3 nucleotide sequence: TGTGCCAGCAGCTCGTCCCGGGACGGCTTCAGCAATGAGCAGTTCTTC.

The table lists this clonotype with many counts. The rearrangement links TRBV10-3 to TRBJ2-2; TRBD1 matches 9 bases. The V gene's germline CDR1 is ENHRY and CDR2 SYGVKD. The CDR3 runs 15 residues. J lost 7 bases, V lost 6 bases, and 9 bases had no gene match. CDR3 in amino acids: CAIRETGGSDGELFF. The CDR3 DNA reads TGTGCCATCAGGGAGACAGGGGGTTCAGACGGGGAGCTGTTTTTT.

The table lists this clonotype with a few counts. J is TRBJ1-3 and V is TRBV7-6; D remains ambiguous. Per the germline V gene, CDR1 is SGHVS and CDR2 is FNYEAQ. The CDR3 loop spans 13 amino acids. Trimming took off 5 bases at V and 3 bases at J, with 8 bases between the two ends. The CDR3 DNA sequence: TGTGCCAGCAGCCCTACAAATGGAAACACCATATATTTT. Translated, it gives CASSPTNGNTIYF.

This chain links TRBV6-6 with TRBJ2-1; 9 nucleotides match TRBD2. CDR1 and CDR2 (germline): MNHNY, SVGAGI (reference sequence). The CDR3 covers 15 residues. The V and J ends lost 1 base and 6 bases, in that order; junction bases with no gene match: 4. The CDR3 sequence: CASSYLRGGPNEQFF. CDR3 in DNA: TGTGCCAGCAGTTACTTGCGGGGGGGCCCCAATGAGCAGTTCTTC.

J is TRBJ1-1 and V is TRBV27; TRBD1 matches 8 bases. Germline CDR1 reads MNHEY; CDR2 reads SMNVEV (reference sequence). Germline trimming cut 5 bases from V and 1 base from J; bases unmatched to any gene: 6. The length of the CDR3 is 15 residues. CDR3 region: CASSIRTGPNTEAFF. As DNA, the CDR3 is TGTGCCAGCAGTATCCGGACAGGGCCGAACACTGAAGCTTTCTTT.